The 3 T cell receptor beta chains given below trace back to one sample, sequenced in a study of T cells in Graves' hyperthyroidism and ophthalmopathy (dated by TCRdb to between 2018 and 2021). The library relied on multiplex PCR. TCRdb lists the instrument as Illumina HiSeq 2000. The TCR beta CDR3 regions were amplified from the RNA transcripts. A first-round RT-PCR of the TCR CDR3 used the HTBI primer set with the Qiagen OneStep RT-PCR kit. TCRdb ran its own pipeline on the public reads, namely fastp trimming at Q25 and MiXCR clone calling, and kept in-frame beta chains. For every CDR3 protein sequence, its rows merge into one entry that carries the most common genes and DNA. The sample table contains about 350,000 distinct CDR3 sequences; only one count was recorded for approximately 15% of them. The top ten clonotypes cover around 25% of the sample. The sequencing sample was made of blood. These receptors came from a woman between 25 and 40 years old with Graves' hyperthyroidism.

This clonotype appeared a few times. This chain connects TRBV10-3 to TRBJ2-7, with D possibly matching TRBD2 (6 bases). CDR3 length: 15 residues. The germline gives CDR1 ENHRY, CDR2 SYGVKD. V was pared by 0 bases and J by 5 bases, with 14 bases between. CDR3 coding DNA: TGTGCCATCAGTGAGTCGGGAGGTAGGTTGGACGAGCAGTACTTC. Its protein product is CAISESGGRLDEQYF.

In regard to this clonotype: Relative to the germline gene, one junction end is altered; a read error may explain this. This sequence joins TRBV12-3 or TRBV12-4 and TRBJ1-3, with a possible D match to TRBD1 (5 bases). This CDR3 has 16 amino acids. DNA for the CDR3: TGTGCCAGCAGCCCAGAAGTGGGGGGTGCCGGAAGCACCATATATTTT. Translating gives CASSPEVGGAGSTIYF.

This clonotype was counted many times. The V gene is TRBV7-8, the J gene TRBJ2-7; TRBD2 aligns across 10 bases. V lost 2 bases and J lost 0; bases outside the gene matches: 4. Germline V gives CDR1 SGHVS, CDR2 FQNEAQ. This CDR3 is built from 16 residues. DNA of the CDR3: TGTGCCAGCAGCTTAATGGGACTAGCGAGCTCCTACGAGCAGTACTTC. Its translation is CASSLMGLASSYEQYF.